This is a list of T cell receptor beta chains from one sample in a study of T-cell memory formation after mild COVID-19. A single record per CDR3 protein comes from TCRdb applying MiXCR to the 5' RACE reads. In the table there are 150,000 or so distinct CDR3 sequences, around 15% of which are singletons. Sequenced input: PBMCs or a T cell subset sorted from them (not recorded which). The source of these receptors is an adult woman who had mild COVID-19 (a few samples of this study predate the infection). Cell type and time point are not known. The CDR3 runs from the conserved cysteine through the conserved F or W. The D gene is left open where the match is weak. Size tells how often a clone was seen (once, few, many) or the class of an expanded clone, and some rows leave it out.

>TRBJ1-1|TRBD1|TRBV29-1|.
CSVWTGGVAFF
TGCAGCGTTTGGACAGGGGGAGTAGCTTTCTTT
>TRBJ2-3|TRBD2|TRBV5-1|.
CASSPRGAGWTDTQYF
TGCGCCAGCTCCCCCCGAGGAGCGGGATGGACAGATACGCAGTATTTT
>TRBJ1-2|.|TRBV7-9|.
CASSAGAWADYGYTF
TGTGCCAGCAGCGCCGGGGCGTGGGCGGACTATGGCTACACCTTC
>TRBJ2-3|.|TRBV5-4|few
CASSTSRTDTQYF
TGTGCCAGCAGCACGTCCCGAACAGATACGCAGTATTTT
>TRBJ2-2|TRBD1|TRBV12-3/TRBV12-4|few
CASRGTGNTGELFF
TGTGCCAGCAGGGGGACAGGGAACACCGGGGAGCTGTTTTTT
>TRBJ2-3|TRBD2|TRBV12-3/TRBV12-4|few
CASTTSGGAGTQYF
TGTGCCAGCACGACTAGCGGGGGGGCTGGTACGCAGTATTTT
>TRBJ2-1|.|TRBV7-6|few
CASSDTSLPGDNEQFF
TGTGCCAGCAGCGACACTAGCCTCCCCGGTGACAATGAGCAGTTCTTC
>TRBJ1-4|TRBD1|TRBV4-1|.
CASSSSQGAGEKLFF
TGCGCCAGCAGCTCAAGCCAGGGGGCTGGTGAAAAACTGTTTTTT
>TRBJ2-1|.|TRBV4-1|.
CASSQGELPRAEQFF
TGCGCCAGCAGCCAAGGGGAGCTCCCCAGGGCTGAGCAGTTCTTC
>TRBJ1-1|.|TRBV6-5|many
CASSYQGNTEAFF
TGTGCCAGCAGTTACCAGGGAAACACTGAAGCTTTCTTT
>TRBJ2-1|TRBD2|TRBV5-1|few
CASSVAGGFYNEQFF
TGCGCCAGCAGCGTAGCGGGGGGATTCTACAATGAGCAGTTCTTC
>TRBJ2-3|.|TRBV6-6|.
CASSNRDESNTQYF
TGTGCCAGCAGTAACCGGGACGAGAGCAATACGCAGTATTTT